The next 23 T cell receptor beta chains were all read from a single sample in a study of T cell changes during pregnancy in multiple sclerosis. Data came from immunoSEQ multiplex PCR; TCRdb stores just in-frame clones and leaves some out. Of 100,000 to 110,000 clones in the sample, approximately 90% were seen once. Sequencing was performed on peripheral blood, taken after pregnancy. All receptors derive from a female donor with multiple sclerosis, enrolled in a pregnancy study.

This clone was seen only once. This chain uses TRBV30 with TRBJ1-1; TRBD1 matches 9 bases. The germline CDR1 and CDR2 sequences are GTSNPN and SVGIG (reference sequence). V was pared by 7 bases and J by 4 bases, with 13 bases of the junction left unmatched. CDR3 length: 15 residues. This chain's CDR3 is CASREQGAQSTEAFF. The CDR3 DNA reads TGTGCCTCCAGAGAACAGGGGGCGCAGAGCACTGAAGCTTTCTTT.

The chain employs TRBV29-1 and TRBJ1-1, with D perhaps TRBD1 (6 bases). The CDR3 runs to 15 residues. Germline V gene lookup returns CDR1 SQVTM and CDR2 ANQGSEA. V lost 8 bases, J lost 5 bases, and 24 bases lay in between. Here the CDR3 reads CSFRFGQSSKTEAFF. As DNA, the CDR3 is TGCAGCTTCCGATTTGGACAGTCATCTAAGACTGAAGCTTTCTTT. Full variable domain (remainder filled in from reference TRBV29-1 and TRBJ1-1): SAVISQKPSRDICQRGTSLTIQCQVDSQVTMMFWYRQQPGQSLTLIATANQGSEATYESGFVIDKFPISRPNLTFSTLTVSNMSPEDSSIYLCSFRFGQSSKTEAFFGQGTRLTVV.

The chain has TRBV11-3 and TRBJ2-7; TRBD1 agrees at 8 bases. J gave up 2 bases and V 2 bases, and 8 bases lay outside the gene matches. Germline V gene sequence: CDR1 SGHNT, CDR2 YENEEA. This CDR3 has 16 amino acids. The CDR3 is CASSLYTGTGAYEQYF. The CDR3 DNA follows: TGTGCCAGCAGCTTATACACCGGGACAGGAGCCTACGAGCAGTACTTC.

There are a few counts of this clone. This sequence joins TRBV27 and TRBJ2-7; 12 positions match TRBD2. Germline V gene lookup returns CDR1 MNHEY and CDR2 SMNVEV (reference sequence). CDR3 size: 16 residues. The trim removed 6 bases at V and 2 bases at J, leaving 8 bases unmatched. Here the CDR3 DNA reads TGTGCCAGCAGCCGAATGACTAGCGGGGGAGCCTACGAGCAGTACTTC. Residues: CASSRMTSGGAYEQYF.

The chain uses TRBV28 and TRBJ1-5, with 7 bases lining up with TRBD1. J was trimmed by 4 bases and V by 6 bases; bases with no gene match: 6. Germline V gene data show CDR1 as MDHEN and CDR2 as SYDVKM. This CDR3 contains 14 residues. CDR3 region: CASSLGQRNQPQHF. CDR3 DNA sequence: TGTGCCAGCAGCCTGGGACAGAGAAATCAGCCCCAGCATTTT.

There are a few counts of this clone. CDR3 sequence (DNA): TGTGCCAGCTCACGTGGGGGGACTACGAACACTGAAGCTTTCTTT. Translating it yields CASSRGGTTNTEAFF. The rearrangement uses TRBV18 and TRBJ1-1; possibly TRBD1 for D (5 bases). The CDR3 contains 15 residues. Germline CDR1 reads KGHSH; CDR2 reads LQKENI. V lost 4 bases to trimming and J lost 1 base, with 13 bases between them.

This chain uses TRBV5-1 with TRBJ2-1, with 10 bases lining up with TRBD2. The CDR3 totals 18 residues. Germline CDR1 is SGHRS and CDR2 is YFSETQ. Unmatched junction bases numbered 13, after V lost 3 bases and J lost 4 bases. Written as DNA, the CDR3 is TGCGCCAGCAGCTCTGGACTGCTAGCGACTAGCGGGTACAATGAGCAGTTCTTC. It is translated as CASSSGLLATSGYNEQFF.

The V gene is TRBV12-2, the J gene TRBJ1-6. TRBV12-2 is a pseudogene segment. This CDR3 is built from 16 residues. The CDR3 sequence: CASRFHLGGDGSPLHF. In nucleotides, the CDR3 is TGTGCAAGTCGCTTTCACCTGGGGGGGGACGGTTCACCCCTCCACTTT.

The chain recombines TRBV19 with TRBJ1-2, with 9 bases matching TRBD1. The germline V gene encodes CDR1 LNHDA and CDR2 SQIVND (reference sequence). The V gene end was trimmed by 6 bases and the J gene end by 1 base; junction bases not matched to a gene: 3. This CDR3 contains 14 residues. In DNA form, the CDR3 reads TGTGCCAGTAGCCCGGACAGGGGTAACTATGGCTACACCTTC. Amino acid sequence: CASSPDRGNYGYTF.

The gene calls are TRBV29-1 and TRBJ2-5, with TRBD2 identical over 10 bases. Germline CDR1 reads SQVTM; CDR2 reads ANQGSEA. Losses at the gene ends were 2 bases for V and 5 bases for J; bases not matched to a gene: 8. CDR3 length: 15 amino acids. CDR3 DNA sequence: TGCAGCGTTGAATTACTAGCGGGACCCCGGGAGACCCAGTACTTC. Protein sequence: CSVELLAGPRETQYF. The variable domain in full, completed from reference TRBV29-1 and TRBJ2-5, reads SAVISQKPSRDICQRGTSLTIQCQVDSQVTMMFWYRQQPGQSLTLIATANQGSEATYESGFVIDKFPISRPNLTFSTLTVSNMSPEDSSIYLCSVELLAGPRETQYFGPGTRLLVL.

This chain links TRBV11-2 with TRBJ2-7, with unresolved D. This CDR3 region has 11 residues. V gave up 5 bases and J gave up 3 bases, with 5 bases separating them. CDR1 is SGHAT and CDR2 is FQNNGV in the germline V gene. CDR3 bases: TGTGCCAGCAGCCAAATCTACGAGCAGTACTTC. This gives the protein CASSQIYEQYF.

The chain has TRBV7-2 and TRBJ2-5, with D possibly being TRBD2 (6 bases). The germline V gene has CDR1 SGHTA and CDR2 FQGNSA. Trimming took off 5 bases at V and 5 bases at J, with 12 bases between the two ends. This CDR3 spans 13 amino acids. CDR3 sequence: CASSATSYETQYF. The CDR3 DNA is TGTGCCAGCAGCGCCACTAGCTACGAGACCCAGTACTTC.

The chain has TRBV28 and TRBJ1-1; D perhaps matches TRBD1 (5 bases). The CDR3 is 13 residues long. The V gene's germline CDR1 is MDHEN and CDR2 SYDVKM. Trimming took 8 bases from V and 1 from J, leaving 11 bases between them. CDR3 region: CASGGHPNTEAFF. The CDR3 nucleotides are TGTGCCAGCGGTGGACACCCGAACACTGAAGCTTTCTTT.

The rearrangement joins TRBV6-1 to TRBJ2-3; 14 bases fit TRBD2. V lost 9 bases to trimming and J lost 7 bases; unmatched junction nucleotides: 6. The CDR3 consists of 14 residues. Per germline, CDR1 MNHNS and CDR2 SASEGT. The CDR3 coding sequence is TGTGCCAGGGGGACTAGCGGGAGTATACATACGCAGTATTTT. It yields the protein CARGTSGSIHTQYF.

The chain combines TRBV29-1 with TRBJ1-2, with 8 bases fitting TRBD1. CDR3 length: 12 amino acids. Trimming at V came to 6 bases and at J to 8 bases, leaving 8 bases not matched to a gene. Germline CDR1 and CDR2: SQVTM and ANQGSEA. Here the CDR3 reads CSVVGQGQGYTF. CDR3 in DNA: TGCAGCGTCGTAGGACAGGGCCAAGGCTACACCTTC.

The V gene is TRBV5-4, the J gene TRBJ1-6; possible D gene TRBD1, 6 bases. The V and J ends lost 0 bases and 3 bases respectively, with 7 bases between them. Looked up from germline, CDR1 is SGHNT and CDR2 is YYREEE (reference sequence). The CDR3 runs to 15 residues. The CDR3 sequence: CASSLDRVYNSPLHF. As DNA, the CDR3 is TGTGCCAGCAGCTTGGACAGGGTCTATAATTCACCCCTCCACTTT. Using reference TRBV5-4 and TRBJ1-6 for the parts outside the CDR3, the full variable domain is ETGVTQSPTHLIKTRGQQVTLRCSSQSGHNTVSWYQQALGQGPQFIFQYYREEENGRGNFPPRFSGLQFPNYSSELNVNALELDDSALYLCASSLDRVYNSPLHFGNGTRLTVT.

The rearrangement uses TRBV18 and TRBJ2-5; D might be TRBD1 (6 bases). The CDR3 extends over 12 amino acids. Germline lookup yields CDR1 KGHSH and CDR2 LQKENI. Trimming stripped 6 bases from V and 4 bases from J, with 9 bases between. CDR3 sequence reads: CASSHRVETQYF. The DNA of the CDR3 is TGTGCCAGCTCTCACAGGGTAGAGACCCAGTACTTC. The whole variable domain, filled in from reference TRBV18 and TRBJ2-5, reads NAGVMQNPRHLVRRRGQEARLRCSPMKGHSHVYWYRQLPEEGLKFMVYLQKENIIDESGMPKERFSAEFPKEGPSILRIQQVVRGDSAAYFCASSHRVETQYFGPGTRLLVL.

The gene calls are TRBV5-1 and TRBJ2-2; D is undetermined. Germline CDR1 and CDR2: SGHRS and YFSETQ. V dropped 2 bases and J dropped 6 bases, with 5 bases sitting between them. There are 12 residues in the CDR3. The chain's CDR3 is CASSFSAGELFF. In DNA form, the CDR3 reads TGCGCCAGCAGCTTCTCGGCCGGGGAGCTGTTTTTT.

V gene TRBV28 combines with J gene TRBJ2-3, with 7 bases fitting TRBD1. Germline-derived CDR1 and CDR2 are MDHEN and SYDVKM. Trimming took 6 bases from V and 0 from J; bases not matched to a gene: 9. There are 16 residues in the CDR3. CDR3 DNA sequence: TGTGCCAGCAGGCAAACCTTGGACAGGAGCACAGATACGCAGTATTTT. Translating gives CASRQTLDRSTDTQYF.

The chain employs TRBV29-1 and TRBJ2-2; D gene uncertain. The germline V gene has CDR1 SQVTM and CDR2 ANQGSEA. V shed 5 bases and J shed 6 bases, with 13 bases lying between them. The length of the CDR3 is 13 residues. The CDR3 bases are TGCAGCGTTACGGGTGGCAATGCCGGGGAGCTGTTTTTT. Its protein product is CSVTGGNAGELFF.

The V call is TRBV6-6, the J call TRBJ1-2; D remains unclear. Looked up from germline, CDR1 is MNHNY and CDR2 is SVGAGI (reference sequence). The CDR3 has 14 amino acids. V dropped 2 bases and J dropped 1 base, with 8 bases sitting between them. This CDR3 reads CASSYGEGNYGYTF. The CDR3 DNA follows: TGTGCCAGCAGTTACGGAGAGGGTAACTATGGCTACACCTTC.

For the CDR3, the DNA is TGTGCCACCTGGAACACTGAAGCTTTCTTT. Translating gives CATWNTEAFF. This rearrangement joins TRBV10-3 to TRBJ1-1; D not certain. Deletions cut 10 bases from V and 1 base from J, with 4 bases between. The CDR3 has 10 residues. Germline assignment: CDR1 ENHRY and CDR2 SYGVKD.

The V call is TRBV11-3, the J call TRBJ1-2; possible D gene TRBD1, 6 bases. The CDR3 is made up of 13 amino acids. With 6 bases removed from V and 14 bases from J, the gap between germline ends came to 22 bases. Germline values: CDR1 SGHNT, CDR2 YENEEA. CDR3 sequence reads: CASSSVQGNPPTF. The CDR3, as DNA: TGTGCCAGCAGTTCAGTCCAGGGGAATCCGCCTACCTTC.